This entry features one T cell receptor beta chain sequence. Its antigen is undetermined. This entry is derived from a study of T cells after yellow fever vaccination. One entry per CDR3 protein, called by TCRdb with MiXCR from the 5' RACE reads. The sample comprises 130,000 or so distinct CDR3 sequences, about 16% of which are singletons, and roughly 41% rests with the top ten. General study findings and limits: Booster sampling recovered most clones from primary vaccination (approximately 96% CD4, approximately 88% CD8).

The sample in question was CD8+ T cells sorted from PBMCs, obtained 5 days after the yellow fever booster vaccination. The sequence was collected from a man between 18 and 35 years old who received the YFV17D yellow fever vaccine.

This CDR3 reads CASSFGRAGVTDTQYF. The CDR3 DNA reads as TGTGCCAGCAGCTTTGGTCGAGCGGGGGTCACAGATACGCAGTATTTT. The rearrangement links TRBV7-6 to TRBJ2-3; 8 positions match TRBD2. Trimming cost V 3 bases and J 2 bases; bases outside gene matches: 7. In germline, CDR1 is SGHVS, CDR2 FNYEAQ. The CDR3 is 16 residues long.